One T cell receptor (beta chain) is described in this entry. This sample was included in a study of blood T cell repertoires in COVID-19. About the research overall: Sources were T cells, B-cell-depleted T cells, or PBMCs; the material itself was cDNA or gDNA.

The repertoire was sequenced with immunoSEQ multiplex PCR; TCRdb's copy has only in-frame clones and lacks some. The data show around 93,000 clones, over 80% seen once. The germline V gene encodes CDR1 SGHTS and CDR2 YDEGEE. V lost 1 base, J lost 5 bases, and 10 bases lay in between. The CDR3 has 15 residues. The receptor comes from a man older than 75 with acute or convalescent COVID-19. The chain links TRBV5-8 to TRBJ1-6; D remains ambiguous. Sequencing input: peripheral blood. The CDR3 spells CASSLFSVNNSPLHF. For the CDR3, the DNA is TGTGCCAGCAGCTTGTTTTCAGTGAATAATTCACCCCTCCACTTT.